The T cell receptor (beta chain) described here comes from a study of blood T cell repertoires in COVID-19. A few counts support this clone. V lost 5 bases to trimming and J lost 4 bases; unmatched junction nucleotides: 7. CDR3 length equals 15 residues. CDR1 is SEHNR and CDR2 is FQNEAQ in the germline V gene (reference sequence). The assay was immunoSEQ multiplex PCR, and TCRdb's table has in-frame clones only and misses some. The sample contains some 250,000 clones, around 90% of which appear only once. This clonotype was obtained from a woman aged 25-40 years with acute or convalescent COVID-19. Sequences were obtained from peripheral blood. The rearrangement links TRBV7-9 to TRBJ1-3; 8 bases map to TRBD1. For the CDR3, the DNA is TGTGCCAGCAGCCCTGGACAGGGTGGGGGAAACACCATATATTTT. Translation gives CASSPGQGGGNTIYF.